What follows are 16 T cell receptor beta chains derived from one specimen sequenced in a study of T cell clonotyping in hematopoietic cell transplantation. Time point noted: recipient sample about 28 days before transplant, after cytoreduction. Sequenced by immunoSEQ multiplex PCR; TCRdb stores in-frame clones only, minus some. This table holds 11,000 or so clones, 92% found once. Sample: peripheral blood mononuclear cells, taken before stem cell transplant. The receptor set was obtained from a woman aged 40 to 50 with acute myeloid leukemia. Some clones in this sample may be carry-over from other donors' samples.

Turning to this clone: Other DNA sequences in this specimen translate into the identical CDR3. The chain combines TRBV5-5 with TRBJ2-7; 7 bases fit TRBD2. Trimming cost V 0 bases and J 7 bases; bases outside gene matches: 4. Germline V gene lookup returns CDR1 SGHKS and CDR2 YYEKEE (reference sequence). The CDR3 totals 13 residues. As DNA, the CDR3 is TGTGCCAGCAGCTTGGGGGGAGGGCGAGAGCAGTACTTC. It encodes CASSLGGGREQYF.

This clone appeared once. This chain uses TRBV27 with TRBJ2-2, with 8 nucleotides matching TRBD2. The V and J ends lost 0 bases and 4 bases, in that order; junction bases with no gene match: 13. The CDR3 has 19 amino acids. Germline V lookup: CDR1 MNHEY, CDR2 SMNVEV (reference sequence). The DNA of the CDR3 is TGTGCCAGCAGTTTATCGTCGTCTGTAGCGGGATTGAGCACCGGGGAGCTGTTTTTT. Its protein product is CASSLSSSVAGLSTGELFF.

The V and J genes are TRBV6-5 and TRBJ2-6; no clear D. The CDR3 totals 15 residues. Germline V gene sequence: CDR1 MNHEY, CDR2 SVGAGI. V was pared by 6 bases and J by 0 bases, with 9 bases between. CDR3 protein: CASSLLSSGANVLTF. CDR3 in DNA: TGTGCCAGCAGCCTTTTAAGCTCTGGGGCCAACGTCCTGACTTTC.

The V gene is TRBV29-1, the J gene TRBJ1-3; D is uncertain. CDR3 length: 13 residues. V shed 7 bases and J shed 0 bases, with 10 bases lying between them. Germline V gene lookup returns CDR1 SQVTM and CDR2 ANQGSEA. CDR3 nucleotide sequence: TGCAGCGGTAGCGTCAGCTCTGGAAACACCATATATTTT. It is translated as CSGSVSSGNTIYF.

Regarding this clone: An end of the junction does not agree with germline; a read error may underlie this. This chain connects TRBV19 to TRBJ1-1; D is undetermined. The CDR3 loop spans 14 amino acids. Per germline, CDR1 LNHDA and CDR2 SQIVND (reference sequence). CDR3 in DNA: TGTGCCAGTAGTATGCGACCCTCGAACCCTGAAGCTTTCTTT. It encodes CASSMRPSNPEAFF.

V and J are TRBV25-1 and TRBJ1-1; 10 bases match TRBD1. This CDR3 is built from 17 residues. The J segment lost 4 bases and the V segment lost 4 bases, leaving 12 bases of the junction unmatched. CDR1 and CDR2 from the germline V gene are MGHDK and SYGVNS. The CDR3 here is CASSGSLAGTGVTEAFF. The CDR3 region has the DNA TGTGCCAGCAGTGGGTCGCTCGCCGGGACAGGGGTCACTGAAGCTTTCTTT.

The J gene is TRBJ2-7, the V gene TRBV14; D is possibly TRBD1 (6 bases). V was pared by 4 bases and J by 1 base, with 8 bases between. This CDR3 has 13 residues. Germline V gene sequence: CDR1 SGHDN, CDR2 FVKESK. The CDR3 region is CASSPGTSYEQYF. Written as DNA, the CDR3 is TGTGCCAGCAGCCCCGGGACATCCTACGAGCAGTACTTC.

This rearrangement joins TRBV18 to TRBJ2-7, with TRBD1 matching 8 bases. The germline gives CDR1 KGHSH, CDR2 LQKENI. The CDR3 contains 15 residues. The junction had 6 bases not matched to a gene; V was cut back by 2 bases and J by 3 bases. In DNA form, the CDR3 reads TGTGCCAGCTCACCAAGTTGGGACAGGAACTACGAGCAGTACTTC. Amino acids: CASSPSWDRNYEQYF.

This clone has a single count. The gene calls are TRBV5-1 and TRBJ2-2, with D hard to call. This CDR3 comprises 12 residues. CDR1 and CDR2 from the germline V gene are SGHRS and YFSETQ. V gave up 1 base and J gave up 5 bases, with 3 bases separating them. This CDR3 is CASSLMTGELFF. The CDR3 DNA follows: TGCGCCAGCAGCTTGATGACCGGGGAGCTGTTTTTT.

This chain links TRBV2 with TRBJ2-5; TRBD1 might be the D (5 bases). V lost 3 bases and J lost 1, with 12 bases in between. Germline loops: CDR1 SNHLY, CDR2 FYNNEI. CDR3 length: 15 amino acids. In DNA, the CDR3 is TGTGCCAGCAGTGACACCCGGCAGGGCCAAGAGACCCAGTACTTC. This codes for CASSDTRQGQETQYF.

The CDR3 sequence is CASSLGSGDNEKLFF. CDR3 DNA: TGTGCCAGCAGCTTAGGGTCGGGAGATAATGAAAAACTGTTTTTT. V is TRBV7-9 and J is TRBJ1-4; D uncertain. Trimming cost V 1 base and J 4 bases, with 10 bases left between them. CDR3 size: 15 residues. Germline loops: CDR1 SEHNR, CDR2 FQNEAQ (reference sequence).

The DNA for the CDR3 is TGTGCCTGGAATGGGAGGGCCTGGGGAAATGAGCAGTTCTTC. Protein sequence: CAWNGRAWGNEQFF. The chain links TRBV30 to TRBJ2-1; TRBD2 agrees at 7 bases. The CDR3 extends over 14 amino acids. Per the germline V gene, CDR1 is GTSNPN and CDR2 is SVGIG (reference sequence). J was trimmed by 7 bases and V by 4 bases; bases with no gene match: 10. The full variable domain, with the rest looked up from reference TRBV30 and TRBJ2-1, is SQTIHQWPATLVQPVGSPLSLECTVEGTSNPNLYWYRQAAGRGLQLLFYSVGIGQISSEVPQNLSASRPQDRQFILSSKKLLLSDSGFYLCAWNGRAWGNEQFFGPGTRLTVL.

The rearrangement uses TRBV11-3 and TRBJ2-7; 7 bases fit TRBD1. This CDR3 has 15 residues. Germline V gives CDR1 SGHNT, CDR2 YENEEA. The V and J ends lost 5 bases and 6 bases, in that order; junction bases with no gene match: 13. CDR3 bases: TGTGCCAGCAGCCCCCCCACTACAGGGGTCCCCGAGCAGTACTTC. Its translation is CASSPPTTGVPEQYF. The whole variable domain, filled in from reference TRBV11-3 and TRBJ2-7, reads EAGVVQSPRYKIIEKKQPVAFWCNPISGHNTLYWYLQNLGQGPELLIRYENEEAVDDSQLPKDRFSAERLKGVDSTLKIQPAELGDSAVYLCASSPPTTGVPEQYFGPGTRLTVT.

The chain employs TRBV7-2 and TRBJ1-1; D is unclear. CDR1 SGHTA and CDR2 FQGNSA come from the germline V gene. Deletions cut 1 base from V and 4 bases from J, with 16 bases between. The length of the CDR3 is 16 residues. CDR3 protein: CASSLVKTYLGTEAFF. Written as DNA, the CDR3 is TGTGCCAGCAGCTTAGTTAAGACTTATTTGGGCACTGAAGCTTTCTTT.

J is TRBJ2-7 and V is TRBV5-3; perhaps TRBD1 as D (5 bases). TRBV5-3 is an open reading frame, and its role is uncertain. The V gene lost 0 bases and the J gene lost 2 bases, with 12 bases spanning the gap. CDR3 length equals 15 residues. CDR3 sequence reads: CARSLVGQPPYEQYF. CDR3 DNA sequence: TGTGCCAGAAGCTTGGTTGGACAACCACCCTACGAGCAGTACTTC.

As to this clone: The junction departs from germline at one end; a sequencing error may be responsible. The gene calls are TRBV6-1 and TRBJ2-7; TRBD1 matches 9 bases. CDR1 is MNHNS and CDR2 is SASEGT in the germline V gene. This CDR3 is 19 amino acids long. CDR3 in DNA: TGTGCCAGCAGTGAAGACAATTCGATGGTAACAGGGGGCTCCCACGAGCAGTACTTC. Encoded protein: CASSEDNSMVTGGSHEQYF.